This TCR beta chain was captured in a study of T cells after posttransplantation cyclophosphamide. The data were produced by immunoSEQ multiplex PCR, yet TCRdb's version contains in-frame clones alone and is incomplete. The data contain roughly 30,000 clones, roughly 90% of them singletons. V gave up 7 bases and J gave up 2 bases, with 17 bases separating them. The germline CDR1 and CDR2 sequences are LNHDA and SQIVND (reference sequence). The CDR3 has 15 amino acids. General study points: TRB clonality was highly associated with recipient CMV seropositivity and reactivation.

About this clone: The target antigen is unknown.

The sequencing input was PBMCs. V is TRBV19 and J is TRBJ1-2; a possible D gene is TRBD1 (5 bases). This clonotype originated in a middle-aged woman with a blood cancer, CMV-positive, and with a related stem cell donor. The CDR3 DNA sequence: TGTGCCAGTACCACGGAAGGGGCGGGAAACTATGGCTACACCTTC. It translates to CASTTEGAGNYGYTF. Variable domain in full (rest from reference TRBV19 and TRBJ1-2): DGGITQSPKYLFRKEGQNVTLSCEQNLNHDAMYWYRQDPGQGLRLIYYSQIVNDFQKGDIAEGYSVSREKKESFPLTVTSAQKNPTAFYLCASTTEGAGNYGYTFGSGTRLTVV.